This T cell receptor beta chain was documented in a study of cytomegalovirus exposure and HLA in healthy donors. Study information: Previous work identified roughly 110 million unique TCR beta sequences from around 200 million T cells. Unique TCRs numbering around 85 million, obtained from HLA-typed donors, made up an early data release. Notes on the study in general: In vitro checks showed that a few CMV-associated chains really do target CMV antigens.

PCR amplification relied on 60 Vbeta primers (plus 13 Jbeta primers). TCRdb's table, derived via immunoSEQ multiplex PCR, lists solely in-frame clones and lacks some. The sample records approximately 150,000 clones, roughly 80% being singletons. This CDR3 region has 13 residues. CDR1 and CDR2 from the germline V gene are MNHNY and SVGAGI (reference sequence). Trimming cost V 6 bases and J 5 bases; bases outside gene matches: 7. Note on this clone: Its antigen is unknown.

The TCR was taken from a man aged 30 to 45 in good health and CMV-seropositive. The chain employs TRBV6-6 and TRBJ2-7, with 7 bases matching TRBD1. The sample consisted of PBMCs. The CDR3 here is CASSPTGPNEQYF. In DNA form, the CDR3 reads TGTGCCAGCAGCCCGACAGGGCCAAACGAGCAGTACTTC.